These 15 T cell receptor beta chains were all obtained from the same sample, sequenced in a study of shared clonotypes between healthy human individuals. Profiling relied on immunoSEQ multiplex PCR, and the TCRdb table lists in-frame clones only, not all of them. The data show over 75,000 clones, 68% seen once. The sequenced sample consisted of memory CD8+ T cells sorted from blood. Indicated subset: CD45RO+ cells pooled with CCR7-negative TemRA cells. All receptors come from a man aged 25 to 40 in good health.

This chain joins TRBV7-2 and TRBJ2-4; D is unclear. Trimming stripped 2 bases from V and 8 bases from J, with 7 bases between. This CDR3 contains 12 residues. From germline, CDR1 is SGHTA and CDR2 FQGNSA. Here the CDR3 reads CASSLNSYIQYF. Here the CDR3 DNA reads TGTGCCAGCAGCTTAAACTCGTACATTCAGTACTTC. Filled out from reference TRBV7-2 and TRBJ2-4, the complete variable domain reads GAGVSQSPSNKVTEKGKDVELRCDPISGHTALYWYRQSLGQGLEFLIYFQGNSAPDKSGLPSDRFSAERTGGSVSTLTIQRTQQEDSAVYLCASSLNSYIQYFGAGTRLSVL.

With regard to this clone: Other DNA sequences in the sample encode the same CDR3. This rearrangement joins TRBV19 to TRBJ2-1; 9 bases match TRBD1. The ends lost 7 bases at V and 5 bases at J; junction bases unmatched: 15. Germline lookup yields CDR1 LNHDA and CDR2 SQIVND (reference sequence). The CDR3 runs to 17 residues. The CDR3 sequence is CASTPLGRDREHNEQFF. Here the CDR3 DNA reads TGTGCCAGTACCCCTTTAGGTCGGGACAGGGAACACAATGAGCAGTTCTTC. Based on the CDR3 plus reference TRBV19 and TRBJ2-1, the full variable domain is DGGITQSPKYLFRKEGQNVTLSCEQNLNHDAMYWYRQDPGQGLRLIYYSQIVNDFQKGDIAEGYSVSREKKESFPLTVTSAQKNPTAFYLCASTPLGRDREHNEQFFGPGTRLTVL.

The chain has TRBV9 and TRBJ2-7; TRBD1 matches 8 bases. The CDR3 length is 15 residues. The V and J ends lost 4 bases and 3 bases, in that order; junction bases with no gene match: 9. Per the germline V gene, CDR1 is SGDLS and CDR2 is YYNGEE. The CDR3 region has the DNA TGTGCCAGCAGCCAAGGACAGGGTGTAGGCTACGAGCAGTACTTC. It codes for CASSQGQGVGYEQYF.

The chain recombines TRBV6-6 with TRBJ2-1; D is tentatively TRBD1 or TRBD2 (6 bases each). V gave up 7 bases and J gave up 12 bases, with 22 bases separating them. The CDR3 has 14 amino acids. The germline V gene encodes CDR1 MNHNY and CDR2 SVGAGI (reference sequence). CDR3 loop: CASKREGGGPRQFF. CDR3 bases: TGTGCCAGCAAAAGAGAGGGGGGTGGGCCCCGGCAGTTCTTC.

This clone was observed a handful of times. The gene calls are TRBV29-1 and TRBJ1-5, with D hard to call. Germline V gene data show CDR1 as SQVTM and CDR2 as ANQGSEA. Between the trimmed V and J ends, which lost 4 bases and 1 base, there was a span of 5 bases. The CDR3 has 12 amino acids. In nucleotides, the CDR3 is TGCAGCGTTGTTGAGAGCAATCAGCCCCAGCATTTT. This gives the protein CSVVESNQPQHF.

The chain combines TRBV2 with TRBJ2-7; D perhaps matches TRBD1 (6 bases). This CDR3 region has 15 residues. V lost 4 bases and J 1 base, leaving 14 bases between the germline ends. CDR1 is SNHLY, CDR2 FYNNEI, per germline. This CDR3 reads CASSVFTGRSYEQYF. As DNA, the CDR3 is TGTGCCAGCAGTGTGTTTACAGGGCGATCCTACGAGCAGTACTTC. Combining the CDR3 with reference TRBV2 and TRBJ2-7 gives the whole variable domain EPEVTQTPSHQVTQMGQEVILRCVPISNHLYFYWYRQILGQKVEFLVSFYNNEISEKSEIFDDQFSVERPDGSNFTLKIRSTKLEDSAMYFCASSVFTGRSYEQYFGPGTRLTVT.

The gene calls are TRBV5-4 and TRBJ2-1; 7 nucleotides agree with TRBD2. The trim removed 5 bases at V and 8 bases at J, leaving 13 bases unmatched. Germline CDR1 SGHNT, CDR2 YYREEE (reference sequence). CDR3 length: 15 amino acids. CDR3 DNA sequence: TGTGCCAGCAGGTCTGGACTAGAGAGGTCACATGAGCAGTTCTTC. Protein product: CASRSGLERSHEQFF.

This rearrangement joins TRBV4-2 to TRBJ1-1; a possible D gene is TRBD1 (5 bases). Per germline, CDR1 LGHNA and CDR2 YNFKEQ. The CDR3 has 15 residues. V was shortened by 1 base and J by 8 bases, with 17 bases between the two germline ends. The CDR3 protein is CASSQGPATQAEAFF. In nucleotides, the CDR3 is TGTGCCAGCAGCCAAGGTCCGGCCACACAGGCGGAAGCTTTCTTT.

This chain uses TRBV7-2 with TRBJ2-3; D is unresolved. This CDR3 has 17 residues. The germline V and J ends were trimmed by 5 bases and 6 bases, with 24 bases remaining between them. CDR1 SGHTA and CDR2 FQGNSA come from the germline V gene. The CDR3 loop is CASSPTLWDTARDTQYF. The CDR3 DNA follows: TGTGCCAGCAGCCCGACCCTCTGGGATACCGCACGGGATACGCAGTATTTT. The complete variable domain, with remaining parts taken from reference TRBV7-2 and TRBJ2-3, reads GAGVSQSPSNKVTEKGKDVELRCDPISGHTALYWYRQSLGQGLEFLIYFQGNSAPDKSGLPSDRFSAERTGGSVSTLTIQRTQQEDSAVYLCASSPTLWDTARDTQYFGPGTRLTVL.

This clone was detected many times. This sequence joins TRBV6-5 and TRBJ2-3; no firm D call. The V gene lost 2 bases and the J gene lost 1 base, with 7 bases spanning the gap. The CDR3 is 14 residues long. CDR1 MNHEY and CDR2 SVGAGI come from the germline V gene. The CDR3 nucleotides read TGTGCCAGCAGTTACGGTTCAGGCACAGATACGCAGTATTTT. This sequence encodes CASSYGSGTDTQYF.

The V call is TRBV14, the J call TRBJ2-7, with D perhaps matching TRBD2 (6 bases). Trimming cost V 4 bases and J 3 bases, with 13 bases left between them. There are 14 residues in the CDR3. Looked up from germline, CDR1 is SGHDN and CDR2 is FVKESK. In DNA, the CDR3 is TGTGCCAGCAGCCCCCCGGGAGCCCTCTACGAGCAGTACTTC. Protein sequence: CASSPPGALYEQYF.

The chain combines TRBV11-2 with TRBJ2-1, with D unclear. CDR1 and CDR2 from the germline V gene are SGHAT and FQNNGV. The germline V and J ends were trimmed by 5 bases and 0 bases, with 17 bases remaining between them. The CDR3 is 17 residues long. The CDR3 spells CASSLTEAPSSYNEQFF. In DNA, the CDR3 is TGTGCCAGCAGCCTTACAGAAGCCCCGAGCTCCTACAATGAGCAGTTCTTC.

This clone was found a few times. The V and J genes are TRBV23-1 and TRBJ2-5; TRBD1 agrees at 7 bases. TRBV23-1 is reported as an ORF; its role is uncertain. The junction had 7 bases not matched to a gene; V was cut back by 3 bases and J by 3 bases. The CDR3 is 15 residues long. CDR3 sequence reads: CASSHPGTAKETQYF. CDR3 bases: TGCGCCAGCAGTCATCCCGGGACAGCGAAAGAGACCCAGTACTTC.

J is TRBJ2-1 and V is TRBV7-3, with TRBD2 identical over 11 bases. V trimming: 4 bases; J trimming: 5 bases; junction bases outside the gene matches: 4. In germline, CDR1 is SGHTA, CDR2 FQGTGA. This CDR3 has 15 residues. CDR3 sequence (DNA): TGTGCCAGCAGCTCAAGACTAGCGGGGCACAATGAGCAGTTCTTC. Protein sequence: CASSSRLAGHNEQFF.

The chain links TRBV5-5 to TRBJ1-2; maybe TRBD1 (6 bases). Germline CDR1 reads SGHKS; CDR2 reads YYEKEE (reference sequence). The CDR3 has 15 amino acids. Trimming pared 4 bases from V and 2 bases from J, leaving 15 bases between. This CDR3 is CASSPLGGYNYGYTF. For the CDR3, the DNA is TGTGCCAGCAGCCCCCTGGGGGGCTACAACTATGGCTACACCTTC.